These 11 T cell receptor beta chains were sequenced from one sample in a study of T cell repertoires in cytomegalovirus infection. TCRdb recomputed calls from the reads with MiXCR, one row per CDR3 protein. This sample has 140,000 to 150,000 distinct CDR3 sequences, with around 32% found just once. These receptors have no identified antigens. This material consisted of CD8+ T cells from cultured PBMCs, taken from culture after CMV antigen stimulation. The origin of the receptors is a human donor in good health (CMV status not recorded). Some clones in this sample may be carry-over from other donors' samples.

This chain links TRBV2 with TRBJ2-2, with D tentatively TRBD2 (6 bases). The germline V and J ends were trimmed by 2 bases and 2 bases, with 15 bases remaining between them. Germline V gene lookup returns CDR1 SNHLY and CDR2 FYNNEI. This CDR3 is 17 amino acids long. CDR3 in DNA: TGTGCCAGCAGTGAACGCCGGGACGGACTAAACACCGGGGAGCTGTTTTTT. This encodes CASSERRDGLNTGELFF.

The chain links TRBV19 to TRBJ1-2; 7 bases are shared with TRBD1. The CDR3 loop spans 16 amino acids. After removal of 5 bases from V and 4 bases from J, the junction contained 13 bases not matched to a gene. Germline V gene sequence: CDR1 LNHDA, CDR2 SQIVND (reference sequence). In DNA form, the CDR3 reads TGTGCCAGTAGTCAACTCCCCGGGACAGCAGGCTATGGCTACACCTTC. Encoded protein: CASSQLPGTAGYGYTF.

This clonotype was counted at least ten times. The genes are TRBV6-5 and TRBJ2-1; D may be TRBD1 (5 bases). The CDR3 totals 14 residues. Germline V gives CDR1 MNHEY, CDR2 SVGAGI. V was clipped by 3 bases and J by 0 bases, with 6 bases between them. In nucleotides, the CDR3 is TGTGCCAGCAGTTATCAGGGCTCCTACAATGAGCAGTTCTTC. Its protein product is CASSYQGSYNEQFF.

This clonotype occurred a few times. The rearrangement links TRBV27 to TRBJ2-7; D possibly matches TRBD1 or TRBD2 (5 bases each). The CDR3 is 15 residues long. From germline, CDR1 is MNHEY and CDR2 SMNVEV (reference sequence). V lost 1 base to trimming and J lost 4 bases, with 14 bases between them. The CDR3 region has the DNA TGTGCCAGCAGTTTATGGCCAGGGACGGGATACGAGCAGTACTTC. Amino acid sequence: CASSLWPGTGYEQYF.

The V gene is TRBV19, the J gene TRBJ1-1; unclear D gene. Germline V gene lookup returns CDR1 LNHDA and CDR2 SQIVND (reference sequence). This CDR3 contains 14 residues. Trimming stripped 5 bases from V and 5 bases from J, with 15 bases between. The CDR3 reads CASSLSGGWTEAFF. In DNA form, the CDR3 reads TGTGCCAGTAGTCTTTCGGGAGGCTGGACTGAAGCTTTCTTT.

This clonotype was observed at least ten times. The gene calls are TRBV5-1 and TRBJ2-5; tentatively, D is TRBD2 (5 bases). With 0 bases removed from V and 3 bases from J, the gap between germline ends came to 9 bases. The germline gives CDR1 SGHRS, CDR2 YFSETQ. There are 14 residues in the CDR3. CDR3 nucleotide sequence: TGCGCCAGCAGCTTGGAGGACGGGGAAGAGACCCAGTACTTC. This encodes CASSLEDGEETQYF.

This clonotype was observed at least ten times. The V and J genes are TRBV29-1 and TRBJ2-7, with D possibly matching TRBD1 (5 bases). Germline CDR1 SQVTM, CDR2 ANQGSEA. V lost 4 bases, J lost 7 bases, and 17 bases lay in between. This CDR3 spans 13 amino acids. The CDR3 DNA follows: TGCAGCGTTGCAGACAGCACCCACTCGGAGCAGTACTTC. Protein product: CSVADSTHSEQYF.

The chain joins TRBV5-1 to TRBJ2-3; D call uncertain. The CDR3 spans 14 residues. V lost 1 base and J 1 base, leaving 7 bases between the germline ends. CDR1 is SGHRS and CDR2 is YFSETQ in the germline V gene. The CDR3 DNA is TGCGCCAGCAGCTTGATAGGGCGCACAGATACGCAGTATTTT. Residues: CASSLIGRTDTQYF.

A few counts support this clonotype. V is TRBV6-1 and J is TRBJ1-5; 9 nucleotides match TRBD1. After removal of 1 base from V and 6 bases from J, the junction contained 4 bases not matched to a gene. Per the germline V gene, CDR1 is MNHNS and CDR2 is SASEGT. There are 15 residues in the CDR3. The CDR3 region has the DNA TGTGCCAGCAGTGAAGGGGGACAGGGTAGTCAGCCCCAGCATTTT. Protein product: CASSEGGQGSQPQHF.

J is TRBJ2-3 and V is TRBV12-3 or TRBV12-4, with D maybe TRBD2 (5 bases). The CDR3 spans 14 residues. V was trimmed by 1 base and J by 3 bases, leaving 8 bases between them. CDR3 in amino acids: CASSLVPGTDTQYF. DNA for the CDR3: TGTGCCAGCAGTTTAGTTCCGGGGACAGATACGCAGTATTTT.

Ten or more counts support this clonotype. V and J are TRBV7-9 and TRBJ2-5; weak D call: TRBD2 (7 bases). V lost 0 bases and J lost 2, with 10 bases in between. The CDR3 has 15 residues. Germline assignment: CDR1 SEHNR and CDR2 FQNEAQ (reference sequence). The CDR3: CASSLAEGGQETQYF. The CDR3 coding sequence is TGTGCCAGCAGCTTAGCGGAGGGGGGGCAAGAGACCCAGTACTTC.